This T cell receptor beta chain comes out of a study of vaccination effects on CD4 cells after COVID-19. Study in general: Researchers obtained post-vaccine samples at a median of 72 days past the second dose.

Using immunoSEQ multiplex PCR, the repertoire was profiled, and TCRdb retains in-frame clones only, with some absent. The sample yields about 73,000 clones, around 73% seen once. Culture lasted under 13 days before CD4+ T cell isolation. Each participant was administered two doses of either the BNT162b2 or the mRNA-1273 vaccine. According to the study, vaccine recipients showed no prior SARS-CoV-2 infection and negative nucleocapsid antibodies. Replacing half the medium with IL-2 medium was done on days 3 and 7. The V end was cut by 7 bases, the J end by 5 bases, with 18 bases between. CDR3 size: 14 residues. Germline assignment: CDR1 WNHNN and CDR2 SYGVQD (reference sequence). This clone was detected only once. The antigen remains undetermined.

V gene TRBV10-1 combines with J gene TRBJ2-7; possible D gene TRBD1, 7 bases. The specimen was CD4+ T cells from PBMCs cultured without peptide, collected after COVID-19 vaccination. The source is a human donor who received a COVID-19 vaccine. The CDR3 DNA reads as TGCGCCAGCAAGGGGAGGAAGGGGGCCAACGAGCAGTACGTC. Protein product: CASKGRKGANEQYV.